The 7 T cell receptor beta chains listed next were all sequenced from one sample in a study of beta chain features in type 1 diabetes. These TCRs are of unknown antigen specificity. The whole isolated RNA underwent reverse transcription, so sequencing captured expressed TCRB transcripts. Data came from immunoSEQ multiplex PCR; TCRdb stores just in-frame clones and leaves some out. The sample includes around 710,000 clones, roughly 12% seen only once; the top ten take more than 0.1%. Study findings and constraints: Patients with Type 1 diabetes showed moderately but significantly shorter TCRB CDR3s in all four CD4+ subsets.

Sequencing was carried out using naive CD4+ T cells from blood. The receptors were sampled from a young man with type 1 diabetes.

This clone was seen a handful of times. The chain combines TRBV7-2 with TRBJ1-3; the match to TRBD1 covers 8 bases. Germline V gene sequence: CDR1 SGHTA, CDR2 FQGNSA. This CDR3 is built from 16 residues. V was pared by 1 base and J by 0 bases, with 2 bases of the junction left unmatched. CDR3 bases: TGTGCCAGCAGCTTAGGCCAGGGGGCCTCTGGAAACACCATATATTTT. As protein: CASSLGQGASGNTIYF.

DNA of the CDR3: TGTGCCATCAGCACTAGCGGGGGGTACCAAGAGACCCAGTACTTC. It is translated as CAISTSGGYQETQYF. The chain joins TRBV10-3 to TRBJ2-5; TRBD2 matches 12 bases. V shed 6 bases and J 0 bases; nucleotides not matched to a gene: 2. Germline loops: CDR1 ENHRY, CDR2 SYGVKD. This CDR3 region has 15 residues.

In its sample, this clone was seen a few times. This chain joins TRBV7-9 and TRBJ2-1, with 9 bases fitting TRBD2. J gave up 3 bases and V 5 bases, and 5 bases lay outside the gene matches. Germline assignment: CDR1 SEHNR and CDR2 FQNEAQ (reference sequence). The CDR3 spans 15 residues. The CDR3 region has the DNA TGTGCCAGCAGCCCGGGACTAGCAGGCTACAATGAGCAGTTCTTC. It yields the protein CASSPGLAGYNEQFF. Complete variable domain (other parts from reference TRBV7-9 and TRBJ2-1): DTGVSQNPRHKITKRGQNVTFRCDPISEHNRLYWYRQTLGQGPEFLTYFQNEAQLEKSRLLSDRFSAERPKGSFSTLEIQRTEQGDSAMYLCASSPGLAGYNEQFFGPGTRLTVL.

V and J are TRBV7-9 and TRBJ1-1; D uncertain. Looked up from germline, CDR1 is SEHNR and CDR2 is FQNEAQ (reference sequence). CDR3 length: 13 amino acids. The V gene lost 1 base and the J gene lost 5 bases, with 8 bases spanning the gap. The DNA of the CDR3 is TGTGCCAGCAGCTTAGGTGCCGGGACTGAAGCTTTCTTT. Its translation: CASSLGAGTEAFF.

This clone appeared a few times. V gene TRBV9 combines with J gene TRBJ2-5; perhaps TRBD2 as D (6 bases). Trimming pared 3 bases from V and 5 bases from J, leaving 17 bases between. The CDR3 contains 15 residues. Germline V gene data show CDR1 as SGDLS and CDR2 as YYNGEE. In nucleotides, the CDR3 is TGTGCCAGCAGCGACGGGAGACACCCTGGGGAGACCCAGTACTTC. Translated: CASSDGRHPGETQYF.

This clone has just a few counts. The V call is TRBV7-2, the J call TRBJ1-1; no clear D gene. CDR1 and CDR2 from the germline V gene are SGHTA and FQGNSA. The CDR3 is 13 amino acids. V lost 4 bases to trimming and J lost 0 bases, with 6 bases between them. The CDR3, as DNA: TGTGCCAGCAGCTCGCGGTTGAACACTGAAGCTTTCTTT. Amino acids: CASSSRLNTEAFF.

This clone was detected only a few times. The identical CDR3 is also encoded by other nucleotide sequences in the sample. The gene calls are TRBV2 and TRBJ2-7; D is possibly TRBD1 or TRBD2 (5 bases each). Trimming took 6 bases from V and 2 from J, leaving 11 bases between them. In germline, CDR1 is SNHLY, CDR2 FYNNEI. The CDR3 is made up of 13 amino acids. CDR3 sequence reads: CASSRDGTYEQYF. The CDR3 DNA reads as TGTGCCAGCAGCCGGGACGGTACCTACGAGCAGTACTTC.